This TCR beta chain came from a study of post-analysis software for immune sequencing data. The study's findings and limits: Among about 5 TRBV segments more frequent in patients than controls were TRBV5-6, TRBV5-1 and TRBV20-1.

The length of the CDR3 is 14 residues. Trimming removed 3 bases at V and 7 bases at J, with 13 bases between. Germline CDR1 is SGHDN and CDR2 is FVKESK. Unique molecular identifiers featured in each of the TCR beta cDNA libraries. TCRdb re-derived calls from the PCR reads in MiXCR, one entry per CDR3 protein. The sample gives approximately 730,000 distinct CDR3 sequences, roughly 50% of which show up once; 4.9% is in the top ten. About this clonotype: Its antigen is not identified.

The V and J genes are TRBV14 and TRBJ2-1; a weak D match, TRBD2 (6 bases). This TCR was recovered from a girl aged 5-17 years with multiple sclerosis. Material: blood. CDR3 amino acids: CASSHGLARNEQFF. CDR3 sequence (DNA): TGTGCCAGCAGCCACGGCCTAGCGAGGAATGAGCAGTTCTTC. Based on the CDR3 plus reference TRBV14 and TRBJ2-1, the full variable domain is EAGVTQFPSHSVIEKGQTVTLRCDPISGHDNLYWYRRVMGKEIKFLLHFVKESKQDESGMPNNRFLAERTGGTYSTLKVQPAELEDSGVYFCASSHGLARNEQFFGPGTRLTVL.